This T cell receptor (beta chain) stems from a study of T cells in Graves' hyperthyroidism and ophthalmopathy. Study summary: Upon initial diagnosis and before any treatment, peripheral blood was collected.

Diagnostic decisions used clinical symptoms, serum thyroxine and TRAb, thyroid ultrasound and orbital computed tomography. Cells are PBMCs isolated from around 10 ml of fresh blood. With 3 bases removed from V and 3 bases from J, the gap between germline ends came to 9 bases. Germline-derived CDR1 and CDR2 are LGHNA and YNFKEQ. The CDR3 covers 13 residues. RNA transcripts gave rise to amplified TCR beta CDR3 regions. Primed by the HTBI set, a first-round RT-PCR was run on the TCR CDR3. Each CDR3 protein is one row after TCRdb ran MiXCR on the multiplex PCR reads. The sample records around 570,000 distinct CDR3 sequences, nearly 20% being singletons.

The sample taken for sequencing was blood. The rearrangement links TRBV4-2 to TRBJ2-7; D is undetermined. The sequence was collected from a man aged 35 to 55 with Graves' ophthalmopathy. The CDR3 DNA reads TGTGCCAGCAGCCACCGCGGCGACTACGAGCAGTACTTC. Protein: CASSHRGDYEQYF.